This T cell receptor (beta chain) was identified in a study of blood T cell repertoires in COVID-19. Turning to the study itself: Donors in the United States, Italy and Spain gave samples during acute or convalescent COVID-19. The cDNA or gDNA used as material had been derived from T cells, B-cell-depleted T cells, or PBMCs.

CDR3 size: 15 residues. Trimming cost V 1 base and J 7 bases, with 12 bases left between them. Per the germline V gene, CDR1 is SGHRS and CDR2 is YFSETQ. Per the study methods: For nucleated cells, counts were estimated from reference gene primer amplification. Sequenced by immunoSEQ multiplex PCR; TCRdb stores in-frame clones only, minus some. The DNA gave D and trimming, while V, J and clone size come from that table. The table records 150,000 or so clones, approximately 91% of them present only once. The sequenced sample was peripheral blood. The genes are TRBV5-1 and TRBJ1-6; D is undetermined. The source of this sequence is a man younger than 35 with acute or convalescent COVID-19. In nucleotides, the CDR3 is TGCGCCAGCAGCTTGAGCGCGGCCGGGAATTCACCCCTCCACTTT. Amino acids: CASSLSAAGNSPLHF.